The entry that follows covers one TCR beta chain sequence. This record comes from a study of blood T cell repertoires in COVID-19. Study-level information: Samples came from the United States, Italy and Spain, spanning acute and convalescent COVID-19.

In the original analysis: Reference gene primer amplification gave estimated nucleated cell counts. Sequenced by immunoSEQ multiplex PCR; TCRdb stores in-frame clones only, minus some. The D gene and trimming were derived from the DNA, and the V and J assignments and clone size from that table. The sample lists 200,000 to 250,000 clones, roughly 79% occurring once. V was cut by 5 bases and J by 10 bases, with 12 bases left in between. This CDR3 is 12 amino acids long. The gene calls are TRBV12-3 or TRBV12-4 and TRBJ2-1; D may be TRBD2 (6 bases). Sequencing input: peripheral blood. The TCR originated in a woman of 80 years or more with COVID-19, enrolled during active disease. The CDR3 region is CASSPDYGEQFF. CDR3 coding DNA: TGTGCCAGCAGTCCGGACTATGGAGAGCAGTTCTTC.